These 17 T cell receptor beta chains came from one sample sequenced in a study of identical twins. MiXCR, applied by TCRdb to the 5' RACE reads, yields one record per CDR3 protein. The table records 500,000 or so distinct CDR3 sequences, less than 25% of them present only once. These data were likewise used in another study, on T cells expressing NK-cell markers.

The sample was CD4+ T cells sorted from blood. These receptors were collected from a woman aged 18 to 35 in good health.

This clonotype has a handful of counts. The rearrangement links TRBV3-1 to TRBJ2-2; 7 nucleotides match TRBD1. The CDR3 loop spans 14 amino acids. V was pared by 3 bases and J by 10 bases, with 8 bases of the junction left unmatched. Germline loops: CDR1 LGHDT, CDR2 YNNKEL (reference sequence). The CDR3 here is CASSQETGPEELFF. CDR3 DNA: TGTGCCAGCAGCCAGGAGACAGGGCCCGAGGAGCTGTTTTTT.

The table lists this clonotype with many counts. The chain couples TRBV20-1 to TRBJ1-4; 10 positions agree with TRBD1. The CDR3 extends over 13 amino acids. The trim removed 6 bases at V and 5 bases at J, leaving 3 bases unmatched. Germline CDR1 reads DFQATT; CDR2 reads SNEGSKA (reference sequence). The CDR3 reads CSAPGQGNEKLFF. The DNA of the CDR3 is TGCAGTGCACCGGGACAGGGGAATGAAAAACTGTTTTTT.

This clonotype has more than one count but fewer than ten. The chain combines TRBV12-3 or TRBV12-4 with TRBJ1-2; the D gene is possibly TRBD1 (6 bases). V was shortened by 5 bases and J by 7 bases, with 14 bases between the two germline ends. The CDR3 is 13 amino acids. CDR3 coding DNA: TGTGCCAGCAGTCCCAGGACAGAACTTGGCTACACCTTC. Its translation is CASSPRTELGYTF.

This clonotype appeared a few times. V gene TRBV5-1 combines with J gene TRBJ1-6; TRBD1 agrees at 8 bases. The V gene end was trimmed by 4 bases and the J gene end by 6 bases; junction bases not matched to a gene: 6. The CDR3 runs 15 residues. The germline V gene has CDR1 SGHRS and CDR2 YFSETQ. The CDR3 DNA reads as TGCGCCAGCAGCACTTCAACAGGGGGTAATTCACCCCTCCACTTT. This sequence encodes CASSTSTGGNSPLHF.

This rearrangement joins TRBV4-1 to TRBJ2-1, with 11 nucleotides matching TRBD2. CDR1 MGHRA and CDR2 YSYEKL come from the germline V gene. This CDR3 has 21 residues. Germline trimming cut 1 base from V and 0 bases from J; bases unmatched to any gene: 14. CDR3 region: CASSQVLLAGGLLSSYNEQFF. The CDR3 bases are TGCGCCAGCAGCCAAGTTCTTCTAGCGGGAGGTCTCCTAAGCTCCTACAATGAGCAGTTCTTC.

This rearrangement joins TRBV5-1 to TRBJ2-3; the D gene is possibly TRBD2 (5 bases). Trimming stripped 4 bases from V and 4 bases from J, with 10 bases between. Germline loops: CDR1 SGHRS, CDR2 YFSETQ. CDR3 length: 13 amino acids. The CDR3 coding sequence is TGCGCCAGCAGCGTCGGGATCTCAGATACGCAGTATTTT. Translating gives CASSVGISDTQYF. The full variable domain, rest sourced from reference TRBV5-1 and TRBJ2-3, is KAGVTQTPRYLIKTRGQQVTLSCSPISGHRSVSWYQQTPGQGLQFLFEYFSETQRNKGNFPGRFSGRQFSNSRSEMNVSTLELGDSALYLCASSVGISDTQYFGPGTRLTVL.

This chain connects TRBV5-4 to TRBJ2-2; 8 bases are shared with TRBD2. With 2 bases clipped from V and 5 bases from J, the junction kept 5 bases outside the gene matches. CDR3 size: 15 residues. Germline lookup yields CDR1 SGHNT and CDR2 YYREEE (reference sequence). CDR3 residues: CASSFGGAGTGELFF. The DNA for the CDR3 is TGTGCCAGCAGCTTCGGGGGGGCCGGAACCGGGGAGCTGTTTTTT.

This clonotype was found a few times. The V call is TRBV12-3 or TRBV12-4, the J call TRBJ2-1; 11 bases fit TRBD2. The V segment lost 2 bases and the J segment 2 bases; nucleotides outside the gene matches: 11. CDR3 length: 19 residues. CDR3 in DNA: TGTGCCAGCAGTTTAACTAGCGGGAGTTCCTTTGGCCCCTACAATGAGCAGTTCTTC. It encodes CASSLTSGSSFGPYNEQFF.

The chain joins TRBV20-1 to TRBJ1-2; D is perhaps TRBD1 (6 bases). Germline V lookup: CDR1 DFQATT, CDR2 SNEGSKA (reference sequence). The CDR3 sequence is 16 residues long. V was trimmed by 6 bases and J by 1 base, leaving 21 bases between them. The chain's CDR3 is CSARSPNRVLNYGYTF. Written as DNA, the CDR3 is TGCAGTGCCCGATCACCCAACAGGGTACTTAACTATGGCTACACCTTC.

J is TRBJ1-5 and V is TRBV9, with D possibly matching TRBD1 (5 bases). V shed 0 bases and J shed 1 base, with 8 bases lying between them. The V gene's germline CDR1 is SGDLS and CDR2 YYNGEE. This CDR3 contains 15 residues. The CDR3 reads CASSVGQGSNQPQHF. The CDR3 nucleotides read TGTGCCAGCAGCGTAGGTCAGGGAAGCAATCAGCCCCAGCATTTT.

This clonotype was seen just once. The rearrangement uses TRBV9 and TRBJ2-2, with a possible D match to TRBD2 (6 bases). The germline V and J ends were trimmed by 0 bases and 0 bases, with 12 bases remaining between them. Germline-derived CDR1 and CDR2 are SGDLS and YYNGEE. The CDR3 covers 17 residues. The CDR3 DNA reads TGTGCCAGCAGCGTAGATGGGAGGACCCCGAACACCGGGGAGCTGTTTTTT. Its translation is CASSVDGRTPNTGELFF.

At least ten counts were recorded for this clonotype. The chain uses TRBV12-3 or TRBV12-4 and TRBJ2-1; TRBD1 aligns across 9 bases. The CDR3 consists of 14 residues. V lost 5 bases to trimming and J lost 10 bases; unmatched junction nucleotides: 9. In nucleotides, the CDR3 is TGTGCCAGCAGTGGCGGAGGGACAGGGAGAGAGCAGTTCTTC. Amino acid sequence: CASSGGGTGREQFF.

This clonotype was seen a few times. The V call is TRBV7-2, the J call TRBJ2-3; D remains unclear. The CDR3 extends over 14 amino acids. Trimming removed 1 base from V and 10 bases from J, with 15 bases in between. Looked up from germline, CDR1 is SGHTA and CDR2 is FQGNSA. The CDR3 sequence: CASSLVSSEAAQYF. CDR3 DNA sequence: TGTGCCAGCAGCTTAGTATCGTCTGAGGCGGCGCAGTATTTT.

V gene TRBV10-3 combines with J gene TRBJ2-5; tentatively, D is TRBD2 (7 bases). The CDR3 runs 14 residues. Germline V lookup: CDR1 ENHRY, CDR2 SYGVKD. V lost 3 bases and J lost 10, with 18 bases in between. This chain's CDR3 is CAISDSGGPKDQYF. CDR3 sequence (DNA): TGTGCCATCAGTGACTCCGGGGGGCCCAAAGACCAGTACTTC.

This clonotype was picked up a small number of times. CDR3 in amino acids: CASSRALHRGGETQYF. For the CDR3, the DNA is TGTGCCAGCAGTCGCGCGCTTCACAGGGGGGGAGAGACCCAGTACTTC. V usage is TRBV6-1 and J usage is TRBJ2-5; perhaps TRBD1 as D (8 bases). The germline V gene encodes CDR1 MNHNS and CDR2 SASEGT. The CDR3 contains 16 residues. The ends were cut back, 5 bases at V and 4 bases at J, with 20 bases in the middle.

The CDR3 bases are TGTGCCAGCACCCGACTAGCGCCCATGCAGGAGACCCAGTACTTC. It encodes CASTRLAPMQETQYF. The chain joins TRBV7-9 to TRBJ2-5; 8 bases align to TRBD2. The CDR3 length is 15 residues. The J segment lost 5 bases and the V segment lost 7 bases, leaving 12 bases of the junction unmatched. CDR1 and CDR2 (germline): SEHNR, FQNEAQ (reference sequence).

This clonotype was counted only a few times. The chain joins TRBV20-1 to TRBJ2-7; D is possibly TRBD1 (5 bases). The V gene lost 2 bases and the J gene lost 5 bases, with 10 bases spanning the gap. The V gene's germline CDR1 is DFQATT and CDR2 SNEGSKA (reference sequence). The CDR3 has 12 amino acids. The CDR3 loop reads CSARQGSDEQYF. The DNA of the CDR3 is TGCAGTGCTAGACAGGGTTCCGACGAGCAGTACTTC.